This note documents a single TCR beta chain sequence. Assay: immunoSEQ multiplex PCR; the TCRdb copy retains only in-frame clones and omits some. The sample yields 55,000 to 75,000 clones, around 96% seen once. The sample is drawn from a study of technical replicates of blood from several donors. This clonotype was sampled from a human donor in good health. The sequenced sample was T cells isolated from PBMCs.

This chain's CDR3 is CASSQALAGPGGELFF. Here the CDR3 DNA reads TGTGCCAGCAGCCAAGCACTAGCGGGACCGGGCGGGGAGCTGTTTTTT. The V gene is TRBV4-2, the J gene TRBJ2-2; 10 positions agree with TRBD2. Germline lookup yields CDR1 LGHNA and CDR2 YNFKEQ. CDR3 length: 16 amino acids. V lost 1 base to trimming and J lost 7 bases; unmatched junction nucleotides: 6.